One sample yielded the 27 T cell receptor beta chains listed below, sequenced in a study of T cells after yellow fever vaccination. MiXCR, run by TCRdb on the 5' RACE reads, gives a single entry per CDR3 protein. This table holds tens of thousands of distinct CDR3 sequences, 4% to 4.5% found once. The sample consisted of CD8+ T cells sorted from PBMCs, taken 5 days after the yellow fever booster vaccination. These receptors all stem from a man aged 25 to 45 who received the YFV17D yellow fever vaccine.

This clonotype has ten or more counts. The genes are TRBV19 and TRBJ2-2; 8 bases agree with TRBD1. The CDR3 contains 14 residues. Germline V CDR1 and CDR2: LNHDA, SQIVND (reference sequence). The ends lost 6 bases at V and 7 bases at J; junction bases unmatched: 7. The CDR3 sequence is CASRSGGIVGELFF. The CDR3 DNA follows: TGTGCCAGTAGATCAGGGGGCATTGTCGGGGAGCTGTTTTTT. The whole variable domain, remainder taken from reference TRBV19 and TRBJ2-2, is DGGITQSPKYLFRKEGQNVTLSCEQNLNHDAMYWYRQDPGQGLRLIYYSQIVNDFQKGDIAEGYSVSREKKESFPLTVTSAQKNPTAFYLCASRSGGIVGELFFGEGSRLTVL.

In its sample, this clonotype was seen many times. This sequence joins TRBV19 and TRBJ2-7; D is uncertain. The CDR3 contains 13 residues. Deletions cut 1 base from V and 3 bases from J, with 7 bases between. CDR1 and CDR2 (germline): LNHDA, SQIVND (reference sequence). The CDR3 coding sequence is TGTGCCAGTAGTATAGGGACGTTCTACGAGCAGTACTTC. Residues: CASSIGTFYEQYF.

This clonotype was recorded many times. The chain links TRBV10-1 to TRBJ2-5; D unclear. This CDR3 has 12 amino acids. Germline V CDR1 and CDR2: WNHNN, SYGVQD (reference sequence). V lost 5 bases to trimming and J lost 5 bases, with 9 bases between them. The CDR3 nucleotides are TGCGCCAGCAGTACCGGGCCGGAGACCCAGTACTTC. Its protein product is CASSTGPETQYF.

This clonotype has at least ten counts. V and J are TRBV20-1 and TRBJ1-2; no definite D call. Germline V gene data show CDR1 as DFQATT and CDR2 as SNEGSKA (reference sequence). The CDR3 spans 12 residues. Trimming pared 3 bases from V and 8 bases from J, leaving 13 bases between. For the CDR3, the DNA is TGCAGTGCTAGCGGAGAGATTGGGGGCTACACCTTC. Its translation is CSASGEIGGYTF.

This clonotype was counted ten times or more. The chain joins TRBV7-6 to TRBJ2-1; the D gene is possibly TRBD2 (5 bases). The CDR3 spans 15 residues. CDR1 and CDR2 (germline): SGHVS, FNYEAQ. The V gene lost 2 bases and the J gene lost 0 bases, with 8 bases spanning the gap. For the CDR3, the DNA is TGTGCCAGCAGCTTATCTGGGAGCTCCTACAATGAGCAGTTCTTC. It translates to CASSLSGSSYNEQFF.

This clonotype has at least ten counts. The chain joins TRBV4-3 to TRBJ2-3; D perhaps matches TRBD2 (7 bases). Per the germline V gene, CDR1 is LGHNA and CDR2 is YSLEER. The CDR3 loop spans 14 amino acids. The germline V and J ends were trimmed by 4 bases and 7 bases, with 15 bases remaining between them. In DNA, the CDR3 is TGCGCCAGCAGCCGGGAGGGGGGAGGAAATACGCAGTATTTT. Its translation is CASSREGGGNTQYF.

This clonotype has ten or more counts. The chain has TRBV5-1 and TRBJ2-1, with D unclear. Per germline, CDR1 SGHRS and CDR2 YFSETQ. V gave up 0 bases and J gave up 1 base, with 14 bases separating them. The CDR3 totals 17 residues. The CDR3 coding sequence is TGCGCCAGCAGCTTGGACCCTACCCCATCTTCCTACAATGAGCAGTTCTTC. This codes for CASSLDPTPSSYNEQFF.

This clonotype was seen many times. The chain uses TRBV14 and TRBJ1-4; D is undetermined. CDR3 length: 14 amino acids. Trimming cost V 2 bases and J 0 bases, with 4 bases left between them. Germline lookup yields CDR1 SGHDN and CDR2 FVKESK. The CDR3 sequence is CASSQPATNEKLFF. The CDR3 bases are TGTGCCAGCAGCCAACCAGCAACTAATGAAAAACTGTTTTTT.

This clonotype was recorded at least ten times. V gene TRBV27 combines with J gene TRBJ2-1; 10 bases line up with TRBD2. V shed 5 bases, J shed 3 bases, and the junction held 13 bases outside the gene matches. CDR1 MNHEY and CDR2 SMNVEV come from the germline V gene (reference sequence). This CDR3 comprises 18 residues. For the CDR3, the DNA is TGTGCCAGCAGTCCACCCATCCCTAGCGGGAGTTACTACAATGAGCAGTTCTTC. Encoded protein: CASSPPIPSGSYYNEQFF.

This clonotype came up many times. The J gene is TRBJ1-1, the V gene TRBV9, with 8 bases lining up with TRBD1. V lost 4 bases and J lost 10; bases outside the gene matches: 6. The CDR3 is made up of 12 amino acids. Per germline, CDR1 SGDLS and CDR2 YYNGEE. CDR3 sequence (DNA): TGTGCCAGCAGCCGGACAGGGCAGTCAGCTTTCTTT. It codes for CASSRTGQSAFF.

This clonotype was detected many times. V gene TRBV7-6 combines with J gene TRBJ2-5; 7 positions match TRBD1. Trimming removed 4 bases from V and 2 bases from J; junction bases left unmatched: 4. The CDR3 has 14 residues. Germline loops: CDR1 SGHVS, CDR2 FNYEAQ. CDR3 DNA: TGTGCCAGCAGCTCCCGGACAGGACAAGAGACCCAGTACTTC. This sequence encodes CASSSRTGQETQYF.

As regards this clonotype: This may be a read error: a much more frequent sequence differs by one nucleotide. The chain is built from TRBV20-1 and TRBJ2-1; D is unclear. V was shortened by 4 bases and J by 0 bases, with 19 bases between the two germline ends. The CDR3 sequence is 17 residues long. The germline CDR1 and CDR2 sequences are DFQATT and SNEGSKA (reference sequence). Written as DNA, the CDR3 is TGCAGTGCTACTGAAATTAACAGCCTCCCCTCCTACAATGAGCAGTTCTTC. This encodes CSATEINSLPSYNEQFF.

This clonotype was found many times. This sequence joins TRBV27 and TRBJ1-4, with D perhaps TRBD1 (6 bases). The CDR3 totals 15 residues. V lost 5 bases, J lost 3 bases, and 13 bases lay in between. Germline V gene data show CDR1 as MNHEY and CDR2 as SMNVEV (reference sequence). The CDR3 DNA reads as TGTGCCAGCAGTCCGGGGACAACCTCTAATGAAAAACTGTTTTTT. This codes for CASSPGTTSNEKLFF.

Ten or more counts support this clonotype. The chain is built from TRBV7-3 and TRBJ2-2; D gene ambiguous. The V end lost 5 bases, the J end lost 3 bases, and 16 bases lay between the germline ends. This CDR3 has 16 amino acids. Germline loops: CDR1 SGHTA, CDR2 FQGTGA. The CDR3 reads CASSKALTGYTGELFF. CDR3 nucleotide sequence: TGTGCCAGCAGCAAGGCCCTGACTGGCTACACCGGGGAGCTGTTTTTT.

There are many counts of this clonotype. The V gene is TRBV6-5, the J gene TRBJ2-2; TRBD2 is a possible D gene (6 bases). The CDR3 runs 15 residues. The V end was cut by 6 bases, the J end by 4 bases, with 15 bases between. Germline V gene lookup returns CDR1 MNHEY and CDR2 SVGAGI. The CDR3 sequence: CASRLGSRGTGELFF. CDR3 DNA: TGTGCCAGCAGACTCGGGAGTCGGGGCACCGGGGAGCTGTTTTTT.

This clonotype was seen repeatedly, ten times or more. CDR3 loop: CASSILNYEQYF. The DNA for the CDR3 is TGTGCCAGCAGCATCCTTAACTACGAGCAGTACTTC. The genes are TRBV28 and TRBJ2-7; D is undetermined. Trimming removed 6 bases at V and 3 bases at J, with 9 bases between. The V gene's germline CDR1 is MDHEN and CDR2 SYDVKM. This CDR3 region has 12 residues.

This clonotype was found many times. This sequence joins TRBV9 and TRBJ2-7; TRBD2 matches 8 bases. The CDR3 spans 13 residues. V lost 1 base, J lost 4 bases, and 1 base stayed unmatched. Per the germline V gene, CDR1 is SGDLS and CDR2 is YYNGEE. The CDR3 DNA follows: TGTGCCAGCAGCGTAACGGGGGGGTACGAGCAGTACTTC. Protein product: CASSVTGGYEQYF.

This clonotype was seen at least ten times. V is TRBV5-6 and J is TRBJ2-7; D is possibly TRBD2 (6 bases). Germline V gives CDR1 SGHDT, CDR2 YYEEEE. Trimming stripped 4 bases from V and 2 bases from J, with 13 bases between. This CDR3 contains 14 residues. The CDR3 region has the DNA TGTGCCAGCAGCACCGGCGGGGCAGCCTACGAGCAGTACTTC. Translated, it gives CASSTGGAAYEQYF. Combining the CDR3 with reference TRBV5-6 and TRBJ2-7 gives the whole variable domain DAGVTQSPTHLIKTRGQQVTLRCSPKSGHDTVSWYQQALGQGPQFIFQYYEEEERQRGNFPDRFSGHQFPNYSSELNVNALLLGDSALYLCASSTGGAAYEQYFGPGTRLTVT.

There are a few counts of this clonotype. The chain joins TRBV5-4 to TRBJ2-7; 8 bases align to TRBD2. The V gene's germline CDR1 is SGHNT and CDR2 YYREEE (reference sequence). The CDR3 consists of 14 residues. After removal of 6 bases from V and 1 base from J, the junction contained 6 bases not matched to a gene. CDR3 DNA: TGTGCCAGCACCTCAGAGCGGGAGTCCTACGAGCAGTACTTC. Translation: CASTSERESYEQYF.

This clonotype appeared many times. This chain connects TRBV5-1 to TRBJ2-1; 9 bases fit TRBD1. Germline V lookup: CDR1 SGHRS, CDR2 YFSETQ. The CDR3 spans 13 residues. V shed 4 bases, J shed 9 bases, and the junction held 5 bases outside the gene matches. CDR3 in amino acids: CASSPGTGFEQFF. The CDR3 DNA follows: TGCGCCAGCAGCCCCGGGACAGGGTTTGAGCAGTTCTTC.

This clonotype occurred many times. The chain has TRBV29-1 and TRBJ2-6; D could derive from TRBD1 or TRBD2 (5 bases each). CDR3 length: 17 residues. V lost 3 bases and J lost 0, with 15 bases in between. CDR1 and CDR2 from the germline V gene are SQVTM and ANQGSEA. CDR3 amino acids: CSVDLWDPFSGANVLTF. The CDR3 DNA reads as TGCAGCGTTGACCTCTGGGACCCTTTCTCTGGGGCCAACGTCCTGACTTTC.

Many counts were recorded for this clonotype. The chain employs TRBV28 and TRBJ2-3; 9 bases are shared with TRBD2. The CDR3 loop spans 18 amino acids. CDR1 is MDHEN and CDR2 is SYDVKM in the germline V gene. V shed 10 bases and J 6 bases; nucleotides not matched to a gene: 23. The CDR3 sequence is CATDSGSERESGLDTQYF. CDR3 DNA sequence: TGTGCCACCGATAGCGGGAGCGAACGCGAATCCGGGCTGGATACGCAGTATTTT.

This clonotype was observed many times. The chain couples TRBV7-8 to TRBJ2-1; no reliable D call. The CDR3 is 13 amino acids. Germline lookup yields CDR1 SGHVS and CDR2 FQNEAQ. V was cut by 2 bases and J by 5 bases, with 7 bases left in between. The CDR3 spells CASSLRLNNEQFF. The CDR3, as DNA: TGTGCCAGCAGCTTAAGACTTAACAATGAGCAGTTCTTC.

This clonotype has a count of ten or more. The V gene is TRBV7-2, the J gene TRBJ2-1, with TRBD2 identical over 7 bases. With V trimmed by 4 bases and J by 0 bases, 9 bases remained unmatched. The CDR3 consists of 17 residues. The germline CDR1 and CDR2 sequences are SGHTA and FQGNSA. The DNA of the CDR3 is TGTGCCAGCAGCTACACCCCGGGGGGATTCTCCTACAATGAGCAGTTCTTC. This sequence encodes CASSYTPGGFSYNEQFF.

This clonotype was detected ten times or more. The gene calls are TRBV7-2 and TRBJ2-2; TRBD2 aligns across 7 bases. With 7 bases clipped from V and 7 bases from J, the junction kept 15 bases outside the gene matches. The CDR3 is 16 amino acids. Germline V gene lookup returns CDR1 SGHTA and CDR2 FQGNSA. CDR3 nucleotides: TGTGCCAGCAACCTTTACCTGGGACTACTGGGCGGGGAGCTGTTTTTT. Its translation is CASNLYLGLLGGELFF.

This clonotype was recorded at least ten times. This chain connects TRBV12-3 or TRBV12-4 to TRBJ2-7; 9 bases map to TRBD2. This CDR3 region has 19 residues. The junction had 21 bases not matched to a gene; V was cut back by 7 bases and J by 2 bases. The chain's CDR3 is CASISRQGGSGRFPYEQYF. Here the CDR3 DNA reads TGTGCCAGCATTAGTCGACAGGGCGGGAGCGGGAGGTTCCCCTACGAGCAGTACTTC.

The table lists this clonotype with many counts. The chain combines TRBV5-1 with TRBJ2-3; D is perhaps TRBD1 or TRBD2 (5 bases each). CDR1 is SGHRS, CDR2 YFSETQ, per germline. The CDR3 sequence is 18 residues long. Trimming cost V 3 bases and J 1 base, with 21 bases left between them. The CDR3 DNA reads as TGCGCCAGCAGCTCGAGGGACGGAACAGTTCAGGGCACAGATACGCAGTATTTT. Encoded protein: CASSSRDGTVQGTDTQYF.